This T cell receptor (beta chain) was captured by sequencing in a study of blood T cells in healthy people across ages (dated by TCRdb to between 2014 and 2017). Describing the broader study: In model experiments, template switching captured roughly one uniquely barcoded TCR beta cDNA molecule for every two T cells. Using deep sequencing normalized with unique cDNA molecular identifiers, the study measured how TCR beta repertoire diversity changes with age. The donors were split into four age groups: young (average about 15 years), middle-aged (more than 35), aged (roughly 60) and long-lived (approximately 80). Donors of different ages were randomly distributed across sequencing lanes to avoid experimental bias. The study analyzed two additional independent replicas of 1 million unique cDNA reads from the same blood draw for two donors, one aged 18 to 29 and one aged 80 or older. Overall study outcomes, separate from this receptor: Since profiling was done on bulk unsorted PBMCs, naive and antigen-experienced compartments could not be conclusively compared. The CMV infection status of donors was not known, potentially confounding age-related changes in expanded clonotypes. As age increased, observed TCR beta diversity per million T cells dropped in a roughly linear way, and a significant reduction was already evident by age 40. Compared with the aged group, the long-lived group had more naive CD4+ T cells, fewer expanded clones and increased TCR diversity, a pattern suggesting age selection. Estimates of total diversity from one million sequenced T cells were regarded as lower bounds and underestimates. There was a strong correlation between observed TCR beta diversity and the percentage of naive T cells measured by flow cytometry.

From the cysteine through the phenylalanine, the CDR3 covers 15 amino acids. Only the CDR3 DNA is retained, 45 bases long and in frame from the first base. V lost 4 bases and J lost 5 bases; the stretch between them is 14 bases long. CDR1 and CDR2, per the germline V gene (reference sequence), are LNHNV and YYDKDF. Systemically healthy Caucasian individuals from Russia, 35 to 40 in total and aged about 6 to 90 years, were included as donors. Roughly 9 milliliters of peripheral blood were drawn from each donor into EDTA-treated Vacutainer tubes. Ficoll-Paque density-gradient centrifugation was used to isolate PBMCs, with at least 7 million obtained per sample. Trizol reagent was used to extract total RNA from PBMCs, with at least 6 micrograms per sample. For every donor, an aliquot of PBMCs went through flow cytometry to measure the percentages of naive CD45RAhigh/CD27high T cells. This clonotype was detected a few times. Its antigen remains undetermined. Nothing much larger sits one base from this clone, and base qualities are not available.

To prepare the library, 5' RACE was applied. The sequencer listed for this sample is Illumina HiSeq 2500. A second roughly 7 to 12 cycle PCR used a sample-barcoded 5' primer and a J-beta primer mix. A unique molecular identifier was introduced onto each TCR beta cDNA molecule by a template-switch 5' adaptor carrying 12 random nucleotides. Each sample yielded at least 3 million CDR3-containing paired-end reads. First-strand cDNA synthesis was performed from all RNA using the Mint cDNA synthesis kit, with priming by a TRBC-specific oligonucleotide. After uracil-DNA glycosylase treatment, a first 18-cycle PCR used universal primers M1SS and BC2_uni_R on all cDNA. From the authors' description of their analysis: For normalization, 1 million high-quality reads, each with a distinct molecular identifier, were randomly selected from each sample. Instead of being binned into consensus sequences, reads with shared molecular identifiers were discarded. MiTCR, with a Q25 quality threshold and the strictest error-elimination algorithm, was used for CDR3 identification, clonotype clustering and error correction. A nonparametric unseen species model using Euler transformation provided a lower-bound estimate of total TCR beta diversity. TCRdb trimmed the raw reads at Q25, called clones with MiXCR and kept productive beta chains. Every entry covers one CDR3 protein and lists the most common genes and DNA from its rows. These V and J calls are TCRdb output, not the study's own analysis. The sample table contains about 670,000 distinct CDR3 sequences; only one count was recorded for around 41% of them. Together, the top ten hold around 32% of the sample.

The sequence derives from a man older than 75 in good health. This chain joins TRBV15 to TRBJ2-2; the D gene is possibly TRBD1, with 5 bases matching. The sequencing sample was made of blood. The CDR3 protein: CATSTQDSETGELFF. The bases read TGTGCCACCAGCACACAGGATTCAGAAACCGGGGAGCTGTTTTTT.